Shown below are 6 T cell receptor beta chains from a single sample sequenced in a study of shared clonotypes between healthy human individuals. The protocol was immunoSEQ multiplex PCR, while the TCRdb copy is restricted to in-frame clones and leaves out a portion. Of fewer than 700,000 clones in the sample, roughly four fifths were seen once. The sequenced sample was PBMCs. Source of these receptors: a woman in her forties in good health. Some clones in this sample may be carry-over from other donors' samples.

The V gene is TRBV11-2, the J gene TRBJ2-7; D possibly corresponds to TRBD1 (5 bases). V was shortened by 0 bases and J by 2 bases, with 11 bases between the two germline ends. The CDR3 is made up of 15 amino acids. Germline V CDR1 and CDR2: SGHAT, FQNNGV. The DNA for the CDR3 is TGTGCCAGCAGCTTAGATTCAGGGTCACCCTACGAGCAGTACTTC. It yields the protein CASSLDSGSPYEQYF. Variable domain in full (rest from reference TRBV11-2 and TRBJ2-7): EAGVAQSPRYKIIEKRQSVAFWCNPISGHATLYWYQQILGQGPKLLIQFQNNGVVDDSQLPKDRFSAERLKGVDSTLKIQPAKLEDSAVYLCASSLDSGSPYEQYFGPGTRLTVT.

This clone was observed many times. V gene TRBV11-2 combines with J gene TRBJ2-3; 8 nucleotides agree with TRBD1. V lost 6 bases and J lost 2; bases outside the gene matches: 7. The CDR3 spans 15 residues. Germline loops: CDR1 SGHAT, CDR2 FQNNGV. The CDR3 loop is CASRTTGGITDTQYF. For the CDR3, the DNA is TGTGCCAGCAGGACCACAGGGGGAATCACAGATACGCAGTATTTT. The full variable domain, its missing parts supplied by reference TRBV11-2 and TRBJ2-3, is EAGVAQSPRYKIIEKRQSVAFWCNPISGHATLYWYQQILGQGPKLLIQFQNNGVVDDSQLPKDRFSAERLKGVDSTLKIQPAKLEDSAVYLCASRTTGGITDTQYFGPGTRLTVL.

The rearrangement joins TRBV10-2 to TRBJ1-5, with a weak D call TRBD1 (5 bases). Germline CDR1 and CDR2: WSHSY and SAAADI. The V end was cut by 0 bases, the J end by 7 bases, with 10 bases between. This CDR3 has 14 residues. CDR3 coding DNA: TGCGCCAGCAGTGAGTCGACGGGGGGGCAGCCCCAGCATTTT. Translation gives CASSESTGGQPQHF.

The V and J genes are TRBV19 and TRBJ2-3; the D call may be TRBD1 or TRBD2 (5 bases each). Looked up from germline, CDR1 is LNHDA and CDR2 is SQIVND (reference sequence). The V and J ends lost 2 bases and 4 bases respectively, with 10 bases between them. The CDR3 is 14 amino acids. The CDR3 spells CASSIRGASDTQYF. The CDR3 DNA reads TGTGCCAGTAGTATACGAGGGGCATCAGATACGCAGTATTTT.

This chain uses TRBV11-2 with TRBJ1-1; D is perhaps TRBD1 (5 bases). CDR3 length: 14 amino acids. V shed 3 bases and J shed 1 base, with 9 bases lying between them. The germline V gene has CDR1 SGHAT and CDR2 FQNNGV. The CDR3 DNA follows: TGTGCCAGCAGCTTTGACAGACCGAACACTGAAGCTTTCTTT. Translating gives CASSFDRPNTEAFF.

The CDR3: CASKRSYADTQYF. The DNA of the CDR3 is TGTGCCAGCAAAAGGTCCTACGCAGATACGCAGTATTTT. V is TRBV2 and J is TRBJ2-3; D is uncertain. Germline V CDR1 and CDR2: SNHLY, FYNNEI. V was cut by 7 bases and J by 4 bases, with 12 bases left in between. The CDR3 loop spans 13 amino acids.